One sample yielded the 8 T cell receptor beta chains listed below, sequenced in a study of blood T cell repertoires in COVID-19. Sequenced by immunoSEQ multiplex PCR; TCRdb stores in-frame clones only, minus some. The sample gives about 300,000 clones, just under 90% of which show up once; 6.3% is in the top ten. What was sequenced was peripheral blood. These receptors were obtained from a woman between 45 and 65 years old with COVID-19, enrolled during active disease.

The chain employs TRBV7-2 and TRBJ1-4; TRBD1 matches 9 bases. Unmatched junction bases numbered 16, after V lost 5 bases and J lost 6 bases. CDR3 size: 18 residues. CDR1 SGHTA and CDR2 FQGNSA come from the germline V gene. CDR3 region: CASSPRLADRGSDEKLFF. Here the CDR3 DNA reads TGTGCCAGCAGCCCCCGTTTAGCAGACAGGGGGTCCGATGAAAAACTGTTTTTT. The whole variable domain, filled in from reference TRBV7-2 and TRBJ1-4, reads GAGVSQSPSNKVTEKGKDVELRCDPISGHTALYWYRQSLGQGLEFLIYFQGNSAPDKSGLPSDRFSAERTGGSVSTLTIQRTQQEDSAVYLCASSPRLADRGSDEKLFFGSGTQLSVL.

For the CDR3, the DNA is TGTGCCAGCAGCTTGCAAGGGGATTACAATGAGCAGTTCTTC. Amino acids: CASSLQGDYNEQFF. The chain is built from TRBV11-3 and TRBJ2-1; D might be TRBD1 (5 bases). The CDR3 is made up of 14 amino acids. The ends were cut back, 3 bases at V and 4 bases at J, with 10 bases in the middle. Per germline, CDR1 SGHNT and CDR2 YENEEA.

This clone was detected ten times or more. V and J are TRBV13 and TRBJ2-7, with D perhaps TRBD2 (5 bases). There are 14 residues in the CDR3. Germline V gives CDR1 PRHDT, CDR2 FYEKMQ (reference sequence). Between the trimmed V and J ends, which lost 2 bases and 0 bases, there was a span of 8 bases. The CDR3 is CASSLYEGSYEQYF. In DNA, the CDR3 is TGTGCCAGCAGCTTATATGAGGGCTCCTACGAGCAGTACTTC.

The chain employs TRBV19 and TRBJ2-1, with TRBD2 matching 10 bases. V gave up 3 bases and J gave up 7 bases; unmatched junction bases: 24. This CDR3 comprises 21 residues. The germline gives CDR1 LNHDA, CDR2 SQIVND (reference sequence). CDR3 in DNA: TGTGCCAGTAGTATCAACTACCCCTTGCTAGCGGGAGAGGGTAGGTGGAATGAGCAGTTCTTC. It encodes CASSINYPLLAGEGRWNEQFF.

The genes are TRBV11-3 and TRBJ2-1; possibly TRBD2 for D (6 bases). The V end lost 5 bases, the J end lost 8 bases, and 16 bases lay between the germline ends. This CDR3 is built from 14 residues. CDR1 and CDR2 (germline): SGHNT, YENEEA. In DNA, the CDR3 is TGTGCCAGCAGCAATAGCGGAGAGGGCGATGAGCAGTTCTTC. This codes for CASSNSGEGDEQFF.

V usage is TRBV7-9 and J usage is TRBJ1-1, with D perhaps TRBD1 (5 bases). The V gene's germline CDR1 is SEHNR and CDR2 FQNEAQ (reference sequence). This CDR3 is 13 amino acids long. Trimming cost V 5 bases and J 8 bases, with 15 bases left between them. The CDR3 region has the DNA TGTGCCAGCAGCACACAGCAGACAGCGGAAGCTTTCTTT. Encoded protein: CASSTQQTAEAFF.

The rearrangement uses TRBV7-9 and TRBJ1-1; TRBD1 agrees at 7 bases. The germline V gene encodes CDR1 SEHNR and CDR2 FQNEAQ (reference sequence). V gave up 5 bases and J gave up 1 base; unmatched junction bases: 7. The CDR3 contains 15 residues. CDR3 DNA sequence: TGTGCCAGCAGCAGACAGGGATCGGGGAACACTGAAGCTTTCTTT. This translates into CASSRQGSGNTEAFF.

The CDR3: CASNRQGDEKLFF. In DNA form, the CDR3 reads TGCGCCAGCAACCGACAGGGGGATGAAAAACTGTTTTTT. This chain uses TRBV4-1 with TRBJ1-4; 9 bases map to TRBD1. Germline CDR1 reads MGHRA; CDR2 reads YSYEKL. The CDR3 is made up of 13 amino acids. V lost 7 bases, J lost 6 bases, and 3 bases stayed unmatched.